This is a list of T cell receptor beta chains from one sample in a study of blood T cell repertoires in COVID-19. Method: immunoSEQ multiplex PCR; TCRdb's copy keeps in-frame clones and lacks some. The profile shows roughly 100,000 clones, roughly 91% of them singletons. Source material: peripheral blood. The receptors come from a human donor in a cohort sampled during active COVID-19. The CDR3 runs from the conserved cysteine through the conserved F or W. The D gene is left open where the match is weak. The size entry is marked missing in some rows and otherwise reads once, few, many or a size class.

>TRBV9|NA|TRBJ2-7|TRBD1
CASSPGDTGGDEQYF
TGTGCCAGCAGCCCCGGAGACACAGGGGGCGACGAGCAGTACTTC
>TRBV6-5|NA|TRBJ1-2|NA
CASSYSRSSYLYGYTF
TGTGCCAGCAGTTACTCGAGGAGCAGTTACCTCTATGGCTACACCTTC
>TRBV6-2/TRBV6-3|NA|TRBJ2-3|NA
CASSSDITDTQYF
TGTGCCAGCAGTTCAGATATCACAGATACGCAGTATTTT
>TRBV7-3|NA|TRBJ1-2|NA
CASSLISGNGYTF
TGTGCCAGCAGCTTAATTTCCGGTAACGGCTACACCTTC
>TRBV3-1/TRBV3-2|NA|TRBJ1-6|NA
CASSPVFGAVGSPLHF
TGTGCCAGCAGCCCAGTCTTTGGGGCGGTCGGTTCACCCCTCCACTTT
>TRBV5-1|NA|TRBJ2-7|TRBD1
CASSLDGQGEQYF
TGCGCCAGCAGCTTAGACGGACAGGGCGAGCAGTACTTC
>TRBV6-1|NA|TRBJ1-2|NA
CASSDRSGADYGYTF
TGTGCCAGCAGTGACCGATCCGGAGCCGACTATGGCTACACCTTC
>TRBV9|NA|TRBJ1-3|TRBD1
CASSVGGSGTGTIGNTIYF
TGTGCCAGCAGCGTAGGGGGGTCCGGGACAGGGACGATTGGAAACACCATATATTTT
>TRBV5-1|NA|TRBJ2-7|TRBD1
CASSLAPGTGNEQYF
TGCGCCAGCAGCTTGGCGCCCGGGACAGGGAACGAGCAGTACTTC
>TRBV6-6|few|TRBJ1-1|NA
CAVLKSQGTAFF
TGCGCGGTACTAAAATCACAGGGTACAGCTTTCTTT
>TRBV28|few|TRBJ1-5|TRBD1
CASSLWISGGSNQPQHF
TGTGCCAGCAGTTTATGGATTTCAGGGGGAAGCAATCAGCCCCAGCATTTT
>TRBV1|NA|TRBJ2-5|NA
CTSSQERGLAGGRTGTQYF
TGCACCAGCAGCCAAGAAAGGGGGCTAGCGGGAGGACGTACGGGGACCCAGTACTTC
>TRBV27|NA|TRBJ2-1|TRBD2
CASSFSPSGSNEQFF
TGTGCCAGCAGTTTCTCGCCTAGCGGGAGCAATGAGCAGTTCTTC
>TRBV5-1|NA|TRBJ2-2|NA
CASSVTSDTGELFF
TGCGCCAGCAGCGTTACCTCGGACACCGGGGAGCTGTTTTTT
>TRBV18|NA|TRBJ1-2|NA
CASSQDRTSPSYGYTF
TGTGCCAGCTCACAAGATCGGACAAGCCCTTCCTATGGCTACACCTTC
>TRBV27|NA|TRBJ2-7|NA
CASSVAQGPYEQYF
TGTGCCAGCAGCGTCGCCCAGGGTCCGTACGAGCAGTACTTC
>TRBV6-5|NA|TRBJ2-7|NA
CASSSSLSYEQYF
TGTGCCAGCAGTTCGTCCTTATCCTACGAGCAGTACTTC
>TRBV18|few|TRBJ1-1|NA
CASSPQGIGSTNTEAFF
TGTGCCAGCTCACCGCAGGGAATAGGTTCTACGAACACTGAAGCTTTCTTT
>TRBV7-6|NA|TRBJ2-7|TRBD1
CASSPGQGVYEQYF
TGTGCCAGCAGCCCGGGACAGGGGGTCTACGAGCAGTACTTC
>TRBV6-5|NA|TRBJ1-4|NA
CASVVSGSGEKLFF
TGTGCCAGCGTCGTCTCCGGGAGTGGTGAAAAACTGTTTTTT
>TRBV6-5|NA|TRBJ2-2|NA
CASSYGLLNTGELFF
TGTGCCAGCAGTTATGGACTTTTGAACACCGGGGAGCTGTTTTTT
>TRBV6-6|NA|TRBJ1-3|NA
CASRDPGGGNTIYF
TGTGCCAGCAGAGACCCGGGGGGTGGAAACACCATATATTTT
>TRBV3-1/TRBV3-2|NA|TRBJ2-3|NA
CASSRGTNTQYF
TGTGCCAGCAGCCGTGGCACAAATACGCAGTATTTT
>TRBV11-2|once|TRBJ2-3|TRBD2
CASSSKRDPSTDTQYF
TGTGCCAGCAGCTCCAAGCGGGATCCTAGCACAGATACGCAGTATTTT
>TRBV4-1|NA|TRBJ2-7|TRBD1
CASSPRQGTSYEQYF
TGCGCCAGCAGCCCGAGACAGGGGACTTCCTACGAGCAGTACTTC
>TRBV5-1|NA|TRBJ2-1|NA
CASSFSAVPLNEQFF
TGCGCCAGCAGCTTTTCAGCGGTCCCTCTCAATGAGCAGTTCTTC
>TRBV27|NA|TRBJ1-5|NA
CASSLMGARRNQPQHF
TGTGCCAGCAGTTTAATGGGAGCCAGGCGCAATCAGCCCCAGCATTTT
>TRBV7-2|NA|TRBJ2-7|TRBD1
CASSARTGDVGEQYF
TGTGCCAGCAGCGCCCGGACAGGGGATGTTGGCGAGCAGTACTTC
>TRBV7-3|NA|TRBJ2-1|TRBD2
CASSPSSGTTYNEQFF
TGTGCCAGCAGCCCATCTAGCGGAACAACCTACAATGAGCAGTTCTTC
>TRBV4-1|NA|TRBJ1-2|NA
CASSQETVPTLNYGYTF
TGCGCCAGCAGCCAAGAGACAGTACCTACGCTTAACTATGGCTACACCTTC